The subject of this entry is one TCR beta chain. The trim removed 2 bases at V and 8 bases at J, leaving 7 bases unmatched. This CDR3 has 14 residues. Germline V gives CDR1 SGHRS, CDR2 YFSETQ. As processed by the authors: Nucleated cell counts were estimated from reference gene primer amplification. The protocol was immunoSEQ multiplex PCR, while the TCRdb copy is restricted to in-frame clones and leaves out a portion. The D gene and trimming were derived from the DNA, and the V and J assignments and clone size from that table. The sample has roughly 100,000 clones; nearly 90% are singletons. The data were taken from a study of blood T cell repertoires in COVID-19. At the level of the study: T cells, B-cell-depleted T cells, or PBMCs provided the cDNA or gDNA that served as material.

The V call is TRBV5-1, the J call TRBJ1-2; 9 bases line up with TRBD1. This sequence was found in a man aged 50 to 59 in a cohort sampled during active COVID-19. Source material: peripheral blood. Here the CDR3 reads CASSFLTGGNGYTF. For the CDR3, the DNA is TGCGCCAGCAGCTTCCTTACAGGGGGCAACGGCTACACCTTC. Full variable domain (remainder filled in from reference TRBV5-1 and TRBJ1-2): KAGVTQTPRYLIKTRGQQVTLSCSPISGHRSVSWYQQTPGQGLQFLFEYFSETQRNKGNFPGRFSGRQFSNSRSEMNVSTLELGDSALYLCASSFLTGGNGYTFGSGTRLTVV.